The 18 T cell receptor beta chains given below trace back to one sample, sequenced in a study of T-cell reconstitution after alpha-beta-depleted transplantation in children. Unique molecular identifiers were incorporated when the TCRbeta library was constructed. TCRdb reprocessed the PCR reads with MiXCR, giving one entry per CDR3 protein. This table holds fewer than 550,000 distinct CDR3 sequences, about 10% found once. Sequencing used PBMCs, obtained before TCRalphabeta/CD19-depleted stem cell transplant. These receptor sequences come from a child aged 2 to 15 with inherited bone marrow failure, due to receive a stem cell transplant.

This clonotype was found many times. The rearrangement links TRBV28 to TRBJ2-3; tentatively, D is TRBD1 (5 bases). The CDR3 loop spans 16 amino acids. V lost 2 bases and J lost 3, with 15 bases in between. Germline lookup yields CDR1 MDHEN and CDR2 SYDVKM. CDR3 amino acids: CASSLVREDITDTQYF. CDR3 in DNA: TGTGCCAGCAGTTTAGTTCGTGAGGACATTACAGATACGCAGTATTTT.

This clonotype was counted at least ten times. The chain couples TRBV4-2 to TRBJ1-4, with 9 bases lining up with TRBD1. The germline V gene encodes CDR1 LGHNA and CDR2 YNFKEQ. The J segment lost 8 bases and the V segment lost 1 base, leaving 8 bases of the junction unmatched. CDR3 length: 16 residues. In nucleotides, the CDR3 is TGTGCCAGCAGCCAAGGCCAGGACAGGGGAAGGGAAAAACTGTTTTTT. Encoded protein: CASSQGQDRGREKLFF.

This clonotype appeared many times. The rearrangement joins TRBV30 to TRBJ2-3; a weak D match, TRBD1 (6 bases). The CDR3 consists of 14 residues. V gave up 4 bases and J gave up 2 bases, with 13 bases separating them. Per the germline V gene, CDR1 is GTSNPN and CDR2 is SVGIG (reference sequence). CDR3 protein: CAWNPGHPTDTQYF. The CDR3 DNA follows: TGTGCCTGGAACCCGGGACACCCCACAGATACGCAGTATTTT.

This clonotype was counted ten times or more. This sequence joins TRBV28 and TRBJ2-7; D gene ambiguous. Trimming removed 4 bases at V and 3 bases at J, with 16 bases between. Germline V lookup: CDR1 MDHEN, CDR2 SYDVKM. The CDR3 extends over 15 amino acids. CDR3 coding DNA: TGTGCCAGCAGTTCCATCGGTCCGTATGGCTACGAGCAGTACTTC. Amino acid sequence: CASSSIGPYGYEQYF.

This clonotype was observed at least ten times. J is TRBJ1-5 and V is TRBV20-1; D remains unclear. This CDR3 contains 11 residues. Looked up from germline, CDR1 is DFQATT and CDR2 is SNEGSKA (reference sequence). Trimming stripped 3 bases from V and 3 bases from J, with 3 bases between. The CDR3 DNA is TGCAGTGCTAGGGACAATCAGCCCCAGCATTTT. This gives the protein CSARDNQPQHF.

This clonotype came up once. The CDR3 DNA reads TGTGCCAGCAGCCAGCATGGGCTAGCGGGGGCCACCGGGGAGCTGTTTTTT. Translation gives CASSQHGLAGATGELFF. The V gene is TRBV3-1, the J gene TRBJ2-2; the match to TRBD2 covers 10 bases. This CDR3 has 17 residues. Germline V gene data show CDR1 as LGHDT and CDR2 as YNNKEL (reference sequence). V gave up 3 bases and J gave up 4 bases; unmatched junction bases: 8. The entire variable domain, with the rest obtained from reference TRBV3-1 and TRBJ2-2, is as follows: DTAVSQTPKYLVTQMGNDKSIKCEQNLGHDTMYWYKQDSKKFLKIMFSYNNKELIINETVPNRFSPKSPDKAHLNLHINSLELGDSAVYFCASSQHGLAGATGELFFGEGSRLTVL.

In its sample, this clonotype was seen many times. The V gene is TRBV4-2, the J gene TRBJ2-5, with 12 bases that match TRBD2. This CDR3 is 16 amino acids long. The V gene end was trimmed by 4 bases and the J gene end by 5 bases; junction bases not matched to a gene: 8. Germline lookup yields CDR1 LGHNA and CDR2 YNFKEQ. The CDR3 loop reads CASSLRLAGDVETQYF. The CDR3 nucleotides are TGTGCCAGCAGCCTGCGACTAGCGGGAGACGTGGAGACCCAGTACTTC.

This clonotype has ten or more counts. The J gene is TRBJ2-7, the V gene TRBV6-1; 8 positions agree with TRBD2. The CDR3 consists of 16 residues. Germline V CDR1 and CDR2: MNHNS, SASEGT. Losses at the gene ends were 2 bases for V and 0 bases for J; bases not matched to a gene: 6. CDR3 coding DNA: TGTGCCAGCAGTGAACTCGCGGGAGGCCACTCCTACGAGCAGTACTTC. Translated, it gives CASSELAGGHSYEQYF.

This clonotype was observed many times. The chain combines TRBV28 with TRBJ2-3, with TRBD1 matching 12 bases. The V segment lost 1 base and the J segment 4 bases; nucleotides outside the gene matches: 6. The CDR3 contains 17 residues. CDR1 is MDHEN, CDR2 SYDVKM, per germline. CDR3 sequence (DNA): TGTGCCAGCAGTTTATTGCCGGGACAGGGGGCCGCAGATACGCAGTATTTT. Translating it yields CASSLLPGQGAADTQYF.

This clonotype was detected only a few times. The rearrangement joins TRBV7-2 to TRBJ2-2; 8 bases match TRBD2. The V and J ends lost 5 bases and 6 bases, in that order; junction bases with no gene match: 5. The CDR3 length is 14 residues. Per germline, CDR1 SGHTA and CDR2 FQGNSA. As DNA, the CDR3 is TGTGCCAGCAGCCGAAGCGGGAGCCCCGGGGAGCTGTTTTTT. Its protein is CASSRSGSPGELFF.

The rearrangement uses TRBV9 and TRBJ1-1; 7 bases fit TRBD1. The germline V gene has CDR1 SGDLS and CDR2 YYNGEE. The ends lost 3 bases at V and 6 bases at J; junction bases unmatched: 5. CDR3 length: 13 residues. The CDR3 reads CASSGQGRAEAFF. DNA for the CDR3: TGTGCCAGCAGCGGACAGGGTAGGGCTGAAGCTTTCTTT.

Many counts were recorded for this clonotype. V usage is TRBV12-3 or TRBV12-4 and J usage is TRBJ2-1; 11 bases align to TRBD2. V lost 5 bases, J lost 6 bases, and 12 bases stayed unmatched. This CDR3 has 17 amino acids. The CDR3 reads CASSRYTSGRSGNEQFF. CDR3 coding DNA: TGTGCCAGCAGTCGATATACTAGCGGGAGATCGGGCAATGAGCAGTTCTTC.

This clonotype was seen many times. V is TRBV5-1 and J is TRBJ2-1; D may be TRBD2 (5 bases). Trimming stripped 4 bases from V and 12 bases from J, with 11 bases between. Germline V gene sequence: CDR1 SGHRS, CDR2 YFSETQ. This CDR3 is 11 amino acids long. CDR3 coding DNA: TGCGCCAGCAGCCTGGACTGGGGGCAGTTCTTC. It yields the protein CASSLDWGQFF.

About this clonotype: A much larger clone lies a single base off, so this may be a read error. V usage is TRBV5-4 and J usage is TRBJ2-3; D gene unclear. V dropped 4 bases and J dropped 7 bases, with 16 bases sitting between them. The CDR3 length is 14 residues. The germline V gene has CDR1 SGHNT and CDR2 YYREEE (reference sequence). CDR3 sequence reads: CASSPGMRAYTQYF. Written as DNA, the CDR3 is TGTGCCAGCAGCCCAGGAATGCGAGCGTATACGCAGTATTTT.

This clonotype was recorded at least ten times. This chain's CDR3 is CSASLYERPDTQYF. The CDR3 DNA reads TGCAGTGCTAGCTTATACGAACGGCCAGATACGCAGTATTTT. This sequence joins TRBV20-1 and TRBJ2-3; D is unresolved. Trimming cost V 3 bases and J 4 bases, with 14 bases left between them. This CDR3 has 14 residues. Per the germline V gene, CDR1 is DFQATT and CDR2 is SNEGSKA (reference sequence).

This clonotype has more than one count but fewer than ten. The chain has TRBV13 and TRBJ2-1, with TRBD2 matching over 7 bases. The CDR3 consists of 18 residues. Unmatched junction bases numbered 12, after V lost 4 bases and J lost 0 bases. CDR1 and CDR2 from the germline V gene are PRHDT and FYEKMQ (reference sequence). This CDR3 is CASSSGAAGADSYNEQFF. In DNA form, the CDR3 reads TGTGCCAGCAGCTCAGGAGCGGCGGGAGCGGACTCCTACAATGAGCAGTTCTTC.

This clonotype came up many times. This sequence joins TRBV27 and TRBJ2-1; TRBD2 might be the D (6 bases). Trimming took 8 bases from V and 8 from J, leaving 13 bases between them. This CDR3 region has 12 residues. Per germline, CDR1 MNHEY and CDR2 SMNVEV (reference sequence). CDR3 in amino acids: CASGGAIHEQFF. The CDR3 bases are TGTGCCAGCGGCGGGGCGATCCATGAGCAGTTCTTC.

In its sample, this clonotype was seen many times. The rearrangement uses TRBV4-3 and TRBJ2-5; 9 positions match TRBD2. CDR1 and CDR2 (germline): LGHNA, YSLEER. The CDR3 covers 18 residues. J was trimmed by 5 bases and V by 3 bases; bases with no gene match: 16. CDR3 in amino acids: CASSQGPLSSGIVETQYF. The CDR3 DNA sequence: TGCGCCAGCAGCCAGGGGCCACTCTCTAGCGGGATCGTGGAGACCCAGTACTTC.